Listed below are T cell receptor beta chains from one sample, sequenced in a study of blood T cell repertoires in COVID-19. Profiled with immunoSEQ multiplex PCR; TCRdb holds only in-frame clones, not every one. The sample shows some 180,000 clones, 80% of them seen only once. The material sequenced was peripheral blood. The receptors derive from a man between 60 and 70 years old with acute or convalescent COVID-19. CDR3s include the opening cysteine and the closing phenylalanine or tryptophan. The order of the fields is V gene, clone size, D gene, J gene, CDR3 protein, CDR3 DNA. D genes are given only for firm matches. Not all rows give a size; the values are once, few, many and, for expanded clones, a class.

V gene: TRBV5-6
clone size: once
D gene: TRBD1
J gene: TRBJ2-5
CDR3 protein: CASSRGQGVGQETQYF
CDR3 DNA: TGTGCCAGCAGCCGAGGACAGGGAGTAGGGCAAGAGACCCAGTACTTC

V gene: TRBV6-1
clone size: .
D gene: TRBD2
J gene: TRBJ2-5
CDR3 protein: CASSEAASGGTGLGETQYF
CDR3 DNA: TGTGCCAGCAGTGAAGCGGCTAGCGGGGGGACAGGCCTTGGGGAGACCCAGTACTTC

V gene: TRBV19
clone size: .
D gene: TRBD1
J gene: TRBJ2-7
CDR3 protein: CASSIDSGTGSYEQYF
CDR3 DNA: TGTGCCAGTAGTATTGATTCCGGGACAGGGTCCTACGAGCAGTACTTC

V gene: TRBV6-6
clone size: .
D gene: .
J gene: TRBJ1-2
CDR3 protein: CASSYAGNGYTF
CDR3 DNA: TGTGCCAGCAGTTACGCGGGGAATGGCTACACCTTC

V gene: TRBV24-1
clone size: .
D gene: .
J gene: TRBJ2-3
CDR3 protein: CATSDEAGFRRYF
CDR3 DNA: TGTGCCACCAGTGATGAAGCCGGGTTCCGCAGGTATTTT

V gene: TRBV2
clone size: .
D gene: .
J gene: TRBJ1-6
CDR3 protein: CASSEERQSSYNSPLHF
CDR3 DNA: TGTGCCAGCAGTGAGGAGAGACAGAGCTCCTATAATTCACCCCTCCACTTT

V gene: TRBV7-2
clone size: few
D gene: TRBD2
J gene: TRBJ2-1
CDR3 protein: CASSPRGGGNEQFF
CDR3 DNA: TGTGCCAGCAGCCCCCGGGGGGGCGGAAATGAGCAGTTCTTC

V gene: TRBV6-5
clone size: few
D gene: TRBD1
J gene: TRBJ2-7
CDR3 protein: CASSTEGAAYEQYF
CDR3 DNA: TGTGCCAGCAGTACCGAGGGGGCGGCCTACGAGCAGTACTTC

V gene: TRBV6-6
clone size: .
D gene: .
J gene: TRBJ1-3
CDR3 protein: CATQNRASSGNTIYF
CDR3 DNA: TGTGCCACCCAAAACAGGGCAAGCTCTGGAAACACCATATATTTT

V gene: TRBV2
clone size: .
D gene: TRBD2
J gene: TRBJ2-4
CDR3 protein: CASSDPAGGVLNIQYF
CDR3 DNA: TGTGCCAGCAGTGACCCAGCGGGGGGAGTTTTGAACATTCAGTACTTC

V gene: TRBV30
clone size: .
D gene: TRBD2
J gene: TRBJ2-1
CDR3 protein: CASLADSYNEQFF
CDR3 DNA: TGTGCTTCCCTAGCGGACTCCTACAATGAGCAGTTCTTC

V gene: TRBV19
clone size: .
D gene: TRBD1
J gene: TRBJ1-5
CDR3 protein: CASRTGQGPNQPQHF
CDR3 DNA: TGTGCCAGTAGGACGGGACAGGGACCCAATCAGCCCCAGCATTTT

V gene: TRBV11-2
clone size: .
D gene: TRBD1
J gene: TRBJ1-3
CDR3 protein: CASSLGQGHSGNTIYF
CDR3 DNA: TGTGCCAGCAGCTTAGGACAGGGCCACTCTGGAAACACCATATATTTT

V gene: TRBV11-2
clone size: few
D gene: .
J gene: TRBJ1-5
CDR3 protein: CASSLTANQPQHF
CDR3 DNA: TGTGCCAGCAGCTTGACAGCGAATCAGCCCCAGCATTTT

V gene: TRBV4-1
clone size: once
D gene: TRBD2
J gene: TRBJ2-1
CDR3 protein: CASSQEGLSGGTYNEQFF
CDR3 DNA: TGCGCCAGCAGCCAAGAAGGACTGAGCGGGGGAACCTACAATGAGCAGTTCTTC

V gene: TRBV13
clone size: .
D gene: TRBD2
J gene: TRBJ2-1
CDR3 protein: CASSFPGTSGANEQFF
CDR3 DNA: TGTGCCAGCAGCTTCCCCGGGACTAGCGGGGCGAATGAGCAGTTCTTC

V gene: TRBV6-5
clone size: .
D gene: .
J gene: TRBJ1-1
CDR3 protein: CASSSSGVGNTEAFF
CDR3 DNA: TGTGCCAGCAGTTCCTCCGGGGTAGGGAACACTGAAGCTTTCTTT

V gene: TRBV12-5
clone size: .
D gene: .
J gene: TRBJ2-7
CDR3 protein: CANEVRRHSYEQYF
CDR3 DNA: TGTGCCAATGAGGTCAGGAGGCACTCCTACGAGCAGTACTTC

V gene: TRBV7-2
clone size: .
D gene: TRBD1
J gene: TRBJ2-7
CDR3 protein: CASAPEQTGTGVFYEQYF
CDR3 DNA: TGTGCCAGCGCCCCCGAACAAACCGGGACAGGGGTTTTCTACGAGCAGTACTTC

V gene: TRBV9
clone size: .
D gene: .
J gene: TRBJ1-2
CDR3 protein: CASSVDGGRFSPDGYTF
CDR3 DNA: TGTGCCAGCAGCGTAGACGGGGGGCGATTTTCGCCGGATGGCTACACCTTC

V gene: TRBV3-1/TRBV3-2
clone size: .
D gene: .
J gene: TRBJ2-6
CDR3 protein: CASSQDLLSGANVLTF
CDR3 DNA: TGTGCCAGCAGCCAAGATTTACTCTCTGGGGCCAACGTCCTGACTTTC

V gene: TRBV10-3
clone size: few
D gene: TRBD1
J gene: TRBJ1-5
CDR3 protein: CASRNTGDSNQPQHF
CDR3 DNA: TGTGCCAGCAGAAACACAGGGGATAGCAATCAGCCCCAGCATTTT

V gene: TRBV7-3
clone size: .
D gene: .
J gene: TRBJ1-1
CDR3 protein: CASSLGQTNTEAFF
CDR3 DNA: TGTGCCAGCAGCTTAGGACAGACGAACACTGAAGCTTTCTTT

V gene: TRBV29-1
clone size: many
D gene: .
J gene: TRBJ1-2
CDR3 protein: CSVEDLRRGGYTF
CDR3 DNA: TGCAGCGTTGAAGATTTGCGGCGGGGCGGCTACACCTTC

V gene: TRBV5-1
clone size: .
D gene: TRBD2
J gene: TRBJ2-2
CDR3 protein: CASSQLAGGTGELFF
CDR3 DNA: TGCGCCAGCAGCCAACTAGCGGGGGGCACCGGGGAGCTGTTTTTT

V gene: TRBV2
clone size: once
D gene: .
J gene: TRBJ2-7
CDR3 protein: CATLPYRALYEQYF
CDR3 DNA: TGTGCCACCTTACCTTACAGGGCCCTGTACGAGCAGTACTTC

V gene: TRBV10-2
clone size: few
D gene: .
J gene: TRBJ2-1
CDR3 protein: CASKAGEQFF
CDR3 DNA: TGCGCCAGCAAAGCCGGTGAGCAGTTCTTC

V gene: TRBV6-2/TRBV6-3
clone size: .
D gene: TRBD1
J gene: TRBJ1-1
CDR3 protein: CASSRQGAFFNTEAFF
CDR3 DNA: TGTGCCAGCAGTCGACAGGGTGCATTTTTTAACACTGAAGCTTTCTTT

V gene: TRBV5-5
clone size: .
D gene: .
J gene: TRBJ2-5
CDR3 protein: CASSFPPTSREVETQYF
CDR3 DNA: TGTGCCAGCAGCTTCCCGCCGACTAGTAGGGAGGTGGAGACCCAGTACTTC

V gene: TRBV19
clone size: few
D gene: TRBD1
J gene: TRBJ1-1
CDR3 protein: CASSISETGATEAFF
CDR3 DNA: TGTGCCAGTAGTATATCCGAGACAGGGGCAACTGAAGCTTTCTTT

V gene: TRBV11-2
clone size: .
D gene: .
J gene: TRBJ2-1
CDR3 protein: CASSLAGGSYNEQFF
CDR3 DNA: TGTGCCAGCAGCTTAGCCGGGGGCTCCTACAATGAGCAGTTCTTC

V gene: TRBV27
clone size: .
D gene: TRBD2
J gene: TRBJ2-7
CDR3 protein: CASSLGLVYEQYF
CDR3 DNA: TGTGCCAGCAGTTTGGGACTAGTTTACGAGCAGTACTTC

V gene: TRBV11-3
clone size: .
D gene: .
J gene: TRBJ2-2
CDR3 protein: CASSLVPGPNTGELFF
CDR3 DNA: TGTGCCAGCAGCTTAGTGCCGGGTCCGAACACCGGGGAGCTGTTTTTT

V gene: TRBV6-1
clone size: few
D gene: .
J gene: TRBJ1-5
CDR3 protein: CASSVGGGGDSNQPQHF
CDR3 DNA: TGTGCCAGCAGTGTAGGGGGGGGAGGGGATAGCAATCAGCCCCAGCATTTT

V gene: TRBV30
clone size: .
D gene: .
J gene: TRBJ1-2
CDR3 protein: CASETYTYYGYTF
CDR3 DNA: TGTGCCTCCGAGACTTACACCTACTATGGCTACACCTTC

V gene: TRBV4-3
clone size: .
D gene: .
J gene: TRBJ1-5
CDR3 protein: CASSQEPGVPNQPQHF
CDR3 DNA: TGCGCCAGCAGCCAAGAGCCGGGGGTCCCCAATCAGCCCCAGCATTTT

V gene: TRBV19
clone size: .
D gene: .
J gene: TRBJ1-6
CDR3 protein: CASSIGGQINSPLHF
CDR3 DNA: TGTGCCAGTAGTATAGGCGGTCAGATTAATTCACCCCTCCACTTT

V gene: TRBV19
clone size: .
D gene: TRBD1
J gene: TRBJ2-7
CDR3 protein: CASSPRQGIHEQYF
CDR3 DNA: TGTGCCAGTAGTCCCCGACAGGGGATCCACGAGCAGTACTTC

V gene: TRBV24-1
clone size: .
D gene: .
J gene: TRBJ1-4
CDR3 protein: CATSDSRGTGFGEKLFF
CDR3 DNA: TGTGCCACCAGTGATTCGAGAGGTACGGGGTTTGGAGAAAAACTGTTTTTT

V gene: TRBV7-8
clone size: .
D gene: TRBD2
J gene: TRBJ2-1
CDR3 protein: CASSFRLAGVTLRGTEQFF
CDR3 DNA: TGTGCCAGCAGCTTTCGACTAGCGGGAGTAACATTAAGGGGGACTGAGCAGTTCTTC

V gene: TRBV7-6
clone size: .
D gene: TRBD1
J gene: TRBJ1-4
CDR3 protein: CASSLGVRPGGSEKLFF
CDR3 DNA: TGTGCCAGCAGCTTAGGAGTTCGTCCAGGGGGTTCTGAAAAACTGTTTTTT

V gene: TRBV19
clone size: .
D gene: .
J gene: TRBJ2-2
CDR3 protein: CASNGPGGELFF
CDR3 DNA: TGTGCCAGTAACGGACCGGGGGGGGAGCTGTTTTTT

V gene: TRBV6-6
clone size: .
D gene: .
J gene: TRBJ2-3
CDR3 protein: CASSYPPPTDTQYF
CDR3 DNA: TGTGCCAGCAGTTACCCTCCCCCCACAGATACGCAGTATTTT

V gene: TRBV27
clone size: few
D gene: TRBD2
J gene: TRBJ2-1
CDR3 protein: CASSLRAGFTYNEQFF
CDR3 DNA: TGTGCCAGCAGTTTACGAGCGGGATTTACTTACAATGAGCAGTTCTTC

V gene: TRBV5-6
clone size: .
D gene: .
J gene: TRBJ1-6
CDR3 protein: CASSPTLAYNSPLHF
CDR3 DNA: TGTGCCAGCAGCCCGACACTTGCCTATAATTCACCCCTCCACTTT

V gene: TRBV2
clone size: .
D gene: TRBD1
J gene: TRBJ2-1
CDR3 protein: CASRQGYNEQFF
CDR3 DNA: TGTGCCAGCCGACAGGGGTACAATGAGCAGTTCTTC

V gene: TRBV10-2
clone size: .
D gene: TRBD1
J gene: TRBJ2-7
CDR3 protein: CASSEADRSYEQYF
CDR3 DNA: TGCGCCAGCAGTGAGGCGGACAGGTCCTACGAGCAGTACTTC

V gene: TRBV5-5
clone size: many
D gene: .
J gene: TRBJ2-1
CDR3 protein: CASSFEVSYNEQFF
CDR3 DNA: TGTGCCAGCAGCTTCGAGGTATCCTACAATGAGCAGTTCTTC

V gene: TRBV4-3
clone size: .
D gene: .
J gene: TRBJ2-1
CDR3 protein: CASSQDLGTSSSYNEQFF
CDR3 DNA: TGCGCCAGCAGCCAAGACCTGGGAACTAGTTCCTCCTACAATGAGCAGTTCTTC

V gene: TRBV6-6
clone size: few
D gene: TRBD1
J gene: TRBJ2-7
CDR3 protein: CASSQQGALYEQYF
CDR3 DNA: TGTGCCAGCAGTCAACAGGGGGCTTTGTACGAGCAGTACTTC

V gene: TRBV3-1/TRBV3-2
clone size: .
D gene: TRBD1
J gene: TRBJ1-6
CDR3 protein: CASSQGGQGGSPLHF
CDR3 DNA: TGTGCCAGCAGCCAAGGAGGACAGGGAGGGTCACCCCTCCACTTT

V gene: TRBV7-9
clone size: .
D gene: .
J gene: TRBJ1-1
CDR3 protein: CASSLGGGTEAFF
CDR3 DNA: TGTGCCAGCAGCTTAGGGGGAGGCACTGAAGCTTTCTTT

V gene: TRBV2
clone size: .
D gene: .
J gene: TRBJ1-5
CDR3 protein: CASSESGGGGQPQHF
CDR3 DNA: TGTGCCAGCAGTGAATCGGGGGGGGGCGGTCAGCCCCAGCATTTT

V gene: TRBV30
clone size: .
D gene: TRBD2
J gene: TRBJ2-1
CDR3 protein: CAWSVRLAGVNEQFF
CDR3 DNA: TGTGCCTGGAGTGTCCGACTAGCGGGAGTCAATGAGCAGTTCTTC

V gene: TRBV7-6
clone size: .
D gene: TRBD1
J gene: TRBJ1-5
CDR3 protein: CASSQTGGSNQPQHF
CDR3 DNA: TGTGCCAGCAGCCAAACAGGGGGTAGCAATCAGCCCCAGCATTTT

V gene: TRBV7-2
clone size: once
D gene: .
J gene: TRBJ1-6
CDR3 protein: CASSPRDKSRYNSPLHF
CDR3 DNA: TGTGCCAGCAGCCCTAGGGACAAATCCCGATATAATTCACCCCTCCACTTT

V gene: TRBV3-1/TRBV3-2
clone size: .
D gene: TRBD2
J gene: TRBJ2-2
CDR3 protein: CASSQVAGGAGELFF
CDR3 DNA: TGTGCCAGCAGCCAAGTAGCGGGAGGGGCCGGGGAGCTGTTTTTT